One and the same sample provided the 16 T cell receptor beta chains below, sequenced in a study of cytomegalovirus exposure and HLA in healthy donors. PCR involved 60 Vbeta and 13 Jbeta primers. Repertoires were generated with immunoSEQ multiplex PCR, while TCRdb's copy carries only in-frame clones and drops some. The sample holds some 200,000 clones; roughly 13% are singletons and the top ten take about 8%. The sample was PBMCs. These receptors were collected from a man in his forties or fifties in good health and CMV-seropositive.

This clone was found a few times. V gene TRBV30 combines with J gene TRBJ1-2, with a weak D call TRBD1 (5 bases). V gave up 5 bases and J gave up 7 bases, with 14 bases separating them. Per germline, CDR1 GTSNPN and CDR2 SVGIG (reference sequence). The length of the CDR3 is 12 residues. CDR3 sequence (DNA): TGTGCCTGGGGGCAGGGAGGTCTTGGCTACACCTTC. It yields the protein CAWGQGGLGYTF.

This sequence joins TRBV6-6 and TRBJ1-1; D might be TRBD1 (6 bases). Trimming stripped 2 bases from V and 3 bases from J, with 10 bases between. Germline values: CDR1 MNHNY, CDR2 SVGAGI (reference sequence). The CDR3 extends over 14 amino acids. CDR3 in DNA: TGTGCCAGCAGTTACAGGGGGTTTGACACTGAAGCTTTCTTT. This sequence encodes CASSYRGFDTEAFF.

This clone was seen more than once but under ten times. This rearrangement joins TRBV20-1 to TRBJ1-1, with D uncertain. With 2 bases removed from V and 5 bases from J, the gap between germline ends came to 6 bases. This CDR3 comprises 11 residues. Germline loops: CDR1 DFQATT, CDR2 SNEGSKA (reference sequence). The CDR3 region has the DNA TGCAGTGCTAGATCGAGGACTGAAGCTTTCTTT. Protein product: CSARSRTEAFF.

This clone turned up a few times. The V and J genes are TRBV18 and TRBJ1-2, with TRBD1 matching 12 bases. The CDR3 extends over 16 amino acids. With V trimmed by 2 bases and J by 2 bases, 3 bases remained unmatched. Germline-derived CDR1 and CDR2 are KGHSH and LQKENI. The CDR3: CASSPSGTGGNYGYTF. The CDR3 coding sequence is TGTGCCAGCTCACCATCGGGGACAGGGGGCAACTATGGCTACACCTTC.

This clone has more than one count but fewer than ten. This same CDR3 is encoded by further DNA sequences in the sample. The rearrangement uses TRBV18 and TRBJ1-5; 8 bases align to TRBD1. The CDR3 has 14 amino acids. V gave up 3 bases and J gave up 6 bases; unmatched junction bases: 4. The V gene's germline CDR1 is KGHSH and CDR2 LQKENI. The CDR3 coding sequence is TGTGCCAGCTCACCTGACAGGGGAGGTCAGCCCCAGCATTTT. Translated, it gives CASSPDRGGQPQHF.

This clone appeared a few times. This chain links TRBV6-5 with TRBJ2-1; a possible D gene is TRBD1 (5 bases). V lost 6 bases and J lost 10, with 13 bases in between. The germline V gene encodes CDR1 MNHEY and CDR2 SVGAGI. There are 12 residues in the CDR3. The CDR3, as DNA: TGTGCCAGCAGCCTACCCCCAGGGGAGCAGTTCTTC. Protein product: CASSLPPGEQFF.

The J gene is TRBJ2-2, the V gene TRBV21-1; the listed D gene, TRBD1, was not tested against the DNA. TRBV21-1 is labeled a pseudogene. The CDR3 length is 17 residues. The CDR3 sequence: CASSRRDRAANTGELFF. The DNA for the CDR3 is TGTGCCAGCAGCCGTCGGGACAGGGCGGCGAACACCGGGGAGCTGTTTTTT.

The rearrangement uses TRBV7-2 and TRBJ1-4; D is perhaps TRBD1 (5 bases). Between the trimmed V and J ends, which lost 1 base and 8 bases, there was a span of 11 bases. From germline, CDR1 is SGHTA and CDR2 FQGNSA. The CDR3 runs 14 residues. CDR3 coding DNA: TGTGCCAGCAGCTTAGTCAGGGATGGCGAAAAACTGTTTTTT. Translated, it gives CASSLVRDGEKLFF.

The rearrangement links TRBV7-8 to TRBJ1-5; D gene uncertain. Trimming left V 4 bases short and J 0 bases short, with 13 bases between. The CDR3 extends over 16 amino acids. Looked up from germline, CDR1 is SGHVS and CDR2 is FQNEAQ. The CDR3 loop is CASSSRPGDSNQPQHF. The CDR3, as DNA: TGTGCCAGCAGCTCCCGGCCGGGTGATAGCAATCAGCCCCAGCATTTT.

The chain combines TRBV5-5 with TRBJ2-7; maybe TRBD1 (5 bases). This CDR3 has 14 amino acids. With 1 base removed from V and 2 bases from J, the gap between germline ends came to 10 bases. CDR1 and CDR2 (germline): SGHKS, YYEKEE (reference sequence). Here the CDR3 DNA reads TGTGCCAGCAGCTTGCTCTCAGGGACCTACGAGCAGTACTTC. Its translation: CASSLLSGTYEQYF.

The chain couples TRBV30 to TRBJ2-7, with D maybe TRBD1 (6 bases). The V gene's germline CDR1 is GTSNPN and CDR2 SVGIG (reference sequence). Trimming removed 4 bases at V and 2 bases at J, with 21 bases between. This CDR3 spans 16 amino acids. CDR3 DNA sequence: TGTGCCTGGACCCATCCAGGGGCCTCTAGCCCCTACGAGCAGTACTTC. Its protein is CAWTHPGASSPYEQYF.

This clone has just a few counts. The V gene is TRBV6-5, the J gene TRBJ1-2; D possibly corresponds to TRBD1 (5 bases). Germline V gene data show CDR1 as MNHEY and CDR2 as SVGAGI. The V and J ends lost 7 bases and 1 base respectively, with 10 bases between them. The CDR3 sequence is 13 residues long. The CDR3 region is CASTRGVNYGYTF. The CDR3 region has the DNA TGTGCCAGCACCCGGGGGGTTAACTATGGCTACACCTTC.

The chain joins TRBV10-2 to TRBJ1-3; the D is unclear. Per germline, CDR1 WSHSY and CDR2 SAAADI. Trimming pared 6 bases from V and 0 bases from J, leaving 9 bases between. The CDR3 consists of 14 residues. DNA of the CDR3: TGCGCCAGCAGCCCGACGGGCTCTGGAAACACCATATATTTT. As protein: CASSPTGSGNTIYF.

This clone was detected a few times. The chain combines TRBV2 with TRBJ2-1, with TRBD2 matching 7 bases. CDR1 and CDR2 (germline): SNHLY, FYNNEI. The CDR3 totals 14 residues. V was clipped by 0 bases and J by 8 bases; unmatched bases: 4. CDR3: CASSEAQGGYEQFF. The CDR3 DNA is TGTGCCAGCAGTGAAGCGCAGGGAGGGTATGAGCAGTTCTTC.

V is TRBV7-2 and J is TRBJ2-7, with D perhaps matching TRBD1 (5 bases). Trimming stripped 1 base from V and 0 bases from J, with 7 bases between. The CDR3 is made up of 14 amino acids. Germline CDR1 and CDR2: SGHTA and FQGNSA. The DNA for the CDR3 is TGTGCCAGCAGCTTAGGACAGTACTCCTACGAGCAGTACTTC. This encodes CASSLGQYSYEQYF.

This chain uses TRBV6-1 with TRBJ2-5; D ambiguous. The CDR3 sequence is 14 residues long. Looked up from germline, CDR1 is MNHNS and CDR2 is SASEGT. V was clipped by 1 base and J by 4 bases, with 10 bases between them. CDR3 protein: CASSEVGSRETQYF. The CDR3 bases are TGTGCCAGCAGTGAAGTCGGGTCCCGAGAGACCCAGTACTTC.